Listed below are T cell receptor beta chains from one sample, sequenced in a study of blood T cell repertoires in COVID-19. The protocol was immunoSEQ multiplex PCR, while the TCRdb copy is restricted to in-frame clones and leaves out a portion. The table lists about 250,000 clones, roughly nine tenths of them singletons. Sequenced material: peripheral blood. These receptors originate from a man between 18 and 29 years old with active or convalescent COVID-19. Both conserved end residues are part of each CDR3. A D gene is named only where the DNA matches it firmly. Clone size is given for some rows only: seen once, a few or many times, or a class if the clone is expanded.

d_gene	j_gene	abundance	v_gene	CDR3aa	CDR3nt
TRBD2	TRBJ2-2	NA	TRBV13	CASSWTREGGELFF	TGTGCCAGCAGCTGGACGCGGGAGGGCGGGGAGCTGTTTTTT
TRBD2	TRBJ2-7	once	TRBV6-2/TRBV6-3	CASSSTGLAGAHEQYF	TGTGCCAGCAGTTCCACCGGACTAGCGGGGGCCCACGAGCAGTACTTC
TRBD1	TRBJ1-1	NA	TRBV5-1	CASSSGTGGVNTEAFF	TGCGCCAGCAGCTCCGGGACAGGAGGAGTTAACACTGAAGCTTTCTTT
TRBD2	TRBJ2-3	few	TRBV5-4	CASSLYSGGRADTQYF	TGTGCCAGCAGCCTATATAGCGGGGGCAGGGCAGATACGCAGTATTTT
TRBD2	TRBJ2-2	NA	TRBV7-3	CASSSGLAGGLGELFF	TGTGCCAGCAGCTCTGGACTAGCGGGAGGGCTTGGGGAGCTGTTTTTT
TRBD2	TRBJ2-1	NA	TRBV5-1	CASSPVAGISYNEQFF	TGCGCCAGCAGCCCGGTAGCGGGAATTTCCTACAATGAGCAGTTCTTC
NA	TRBJ1-2	NA	TRBV5-6	CASSLARAGTYTF	TGTGCCAGCAGCTTGGCCAGGGCGGGAACTTACACCTTC
TRBD2	TRBJ2-7	NA	TRBV5-1	CASSSAGRGVSEQYF	TGCGCCAGCAGCTCCGCCGGTCGGGGGGTTAGCGAGCAGTACTTC
NA	TRBJ1-2	few	TRBV19	CASSNLQLYGYTF	TGTGCCAGTAGTAATCTTCAACTCTATGGCTACACCTTC
TRBD2	TRBJ2-3	NA	TRBV28	CASSTRTSVNTDTQYF	TGTGCCAGCAGTACCCGGACTAGCGTTAACACAGATACGCAGTATTTT
TRBD1	TRBJ1-2	NA	TRBV10-1	CASSMTGNYGYTF	TGCGCCAGCAGCATGACAGGGAACTATGGCTACACCTTC
NA	TRBJ2-7	NA	TRBV29-1	CSVPTGSSYEQYF	TGCAGCGTGCCCACGGGAAGCTCCTACGAGCAGTACTTC
TRBD2	TRBJ2-7	few	TRBV5-1	CASSLVAGSYEQYF	TGCGCCAGCAGCTTGGTAGCGGGGAGCTACGAGCAGTACTTC
TRBD2	TRBJ2-1	NA	TRBV20-1	CSAKAGAEQFF	TGCAGTGCTAAAGCGGGAGCTGAGCAGTTCTTC
NA	TRBJ2-1	NA	TRBV5-1	CASSPEEGIGQFF	TGCGCCAGCAGCCCGGAGGAGGGCATCGGGCAGTTCTTC
TRBD1	TRBJ1-1	NA	TRBV6-6	CASSLGTANTEAFF	TGTGCCAGCAGTTTGGGGACAGCGAACACTGAAGCTTTCTTT
NA	TRBJ2-7	once	TRBV21-1	CASSDIKPDRHTSGSSYEQYF	TGTGCCAGCAGCGATATAAAACCCGATCGCCATACTAGCGGGAGCTCCTACGAGCAGTACTTC
TRBD2	TRBJ2-3	NA	TRBV9	CASSIGTSGASDTQYF	TGTGCCAGCAGCATCGGGACTAGCGGGGCGTCAGATACGCAGTATTTT
TRBD1	TRBJ1-6	once	TRBV3-1/TRBV3-2	CASSQVRKQGEGSLHF	TGTGCCAGCAGCCAAGTTCGGAAACAGGGGGAAGGATCCCTCCACTTT
NA	TRBJ2-7	NA	TRBV6-6	CASSQEGGAFYEQYF	TGTGCCAGCAGTCAAGAAGGAGGGGCCTTCTACGAGCAGTACTTC
TRBD2	TRBJ2-1	NA	TRBV7-2	CASSLLAGGINEQFF	TGTGCCAGCAGCTTACTAGCGGGGGGAATCAATGAGCAGTTCTTC
NA	TRBJ2-1	NA	TRBV11-2	CASSLVDYRNEQFF	TGTGCCAGCAGCTTAGTTGATTATCGGAATGAGCAGTTCTTC
NA	TRBJ1-5	once	TRBV19	CATKAQSGGNQPQHF	TGTGCCACAAAAGCTCAAAGTGGAGGCAATCAGCCCCAGCATTTT
NA	TRBJ1-5	NA	TRBV5-6	CASSQGRASNQPQHF	TGTGCCAGCAGCCAGGGGAGGGCTAGCAATCAGCCCCAGCATTTT
TRBD1	TRBJ1-1	NA	TRBV6-5	CASSPIGTGNTEAFF	TGTGCCAGCAGCCCCATCGGGACAGGGAACACTGAAGCTTTCTTT
NA	TRBJ1-5	NA	TRBV27	CASRVGADTARPQHF	TGTGCCAGCAGGGTAGGGGCAGATACGGCTCGGCCCCAGCATTTT
TRBD1	TRBJ2-7	NA	TRBV9	CASSVKTGAAYEQYF	TGTGCCAGCAGCGTGAAGACAGGGGCCGCCTACGAGCAGTACTTC
TRBD1	TRBJ1-5	NA	TRBV6-5	CASSYSSGGINQPQHF	TGTGCCAGCAGTTACTCCTCAGGGGGGATTAATCAGCCCCAGCATTTT
NA	TRBJ2-1	once	TRBV27	CASSFGFSVSEQFF	TGTGCCAGCAGTTTCGGGTTTTCTGTGTCCGAGCAGTTCTTC
TRBD2	TRBJ2-5	NA	TRBV15	CATSRDPPLAGGLETQYF	TGTGCCACCAGCAGAGATCCACCACTAGCGGGAGGGCTAGAGACCCAGTACTTC
NA	TRBJ2-2	NA	TRBV19	CASSIVAKDGRAGELFF	TGTGCCAGTAGTATAGTAGCAAAGGATGGCCGGGCCGGGGAGCTGTTTTTT
TRBD2	TRBJ2-1	NA	TRBV7-3	CASSLTSGANNEQFF	TGTGCCAGCAGCCTTACTAGCGGGGCCAACAATGAGCAGTTCTTC
NA	TRBJ2-2	NA	TRBV5-6	CASSFMTHSTGELFF	TGTGCCAGCAGCTTTATGACACACTCCACCGGGGAGCTGTTTTTT
NA	TRBJ2-7	NA	TRBV5-6	CASSLRRQLEQYF	TGTGCCAGCAGCTTGAGGCGGCAACTCGAGCAGTACTTC
TRBD2	TRBJ2-1	NA	TRBV4-3	CASSQLLAGGRNEQFF	TGCGCCAGCAGCCAGCTACTAGCGGGAGGGAGAAATGAGCAGTTCTTC
NA	TRBJ1-2	NA	TRBV11-2	CASSLGNGYTF	TGTGCCAGCAGCTTGGGCAATGGCTACACCTTC
NA	TRBJ1-2	NA	TRBV14	CASSQVRDLLYGYTF	TGTGCCAGCAGCCAAGTTCGGGATTTACTGTATGGCTACACCTTC
NA	TRBJ2-5	NA	TRBV29-1	CSTAGGTLGETQYF	TGCAGCACTGCCGGAGGCACCCTCGGAGAGACCCAGTACTTC
TRBD1	TRBJ2-2	NA	TRBV19	CASVPGKGATSNGELFF	TGTGCCAGCGTCCCGGGGAAGGGGGCGACATCCAACGGGGAGCTGTTTTTT
NA	TRBJ1-1	NA	TRBV28	CASSKRRSAFF	TGTGCCAGCAGTAAACGCAGGTCGGCTTTCTTT
NA	TRBJ1-1	NA	TRBV13	CASSRGGGTPRAFF	TGTGCCAGCAGCCGGGGGGGAGGGACACCGCGAGCTTTCTTT
NA	TRBJ1-5	NA	TRBV4-3	CASSQVITESNQPQHF	TGCGCCAGCAGCCAAGTCATCACAGAGAGCAATCAGCCCCAGCATTTT
TRBD1	TRBJ1-6	NA	TRBV7-9	CASRGNRGNSPLHF	TGTGCCAGCAGAGGGAACAGGGGCAATTCACCCCTCCACTTT